The rows below give T cell receptor beta chains drawn from one sample of a study of blood T cell repertoires in COVID-19. Libraries were prepared by immunoSEQ multiplex PCR; TCRdb keeps only in-frame clonotypes and omits some of them. The data contain about 170,000 clones, more than 85% of them singletons. Sequencing was performed on peripheral blood. These receptor sequences come from a woman older than 75 with COVID-19, enrolled during active disease. Each CDR3 is given with its conserved first and last residue. D genes are given only for firm matches. Expanded clones are given a class, and other clones once, few, many or no size at all.

j_call: TRBJ1-3; clone_size: once; v_call: TRBV28; d_call: TRBD1; cdr3_nt: TGTGCCAGCAGTTTCTACCCGACAGGGACTGGAAACACCATATATTTT; cdr3_aa: CASSFYPTGTGNTIYF
j_call: TRBJ2-7; clone_size: -; v_call: TRBV4-2; d_call: -; cdr3_nt: TGTGCCAGCAGCCCTCGTACCGACAGCTACGAGCAGTACTTC; cdr3_aa: CASSPRTDSYEQYF
j_call: TRBJ2-7; clone_size: few; v_call: TRBV3-1/TRBV3-2; d_call: -; cdr3_nt: TGTGCCAGCAGCCCCCTTACAGGATACGAGCAGTACTTC; cdr3_aa: CASSPLTGYEQYF
j_call: TRBJ2-7; clone_size: -; v_call: TRBV7-2; d_call: -; cdr3_nt: TGTGCCAGCAGCTTAGACAGAACCTACGAGCAGTACTTC; cdr3_aa: CASSLDRTYEQYF
j_call: TRBJ1-3; clone_size: -; v_call: TRBV15; d_call: -; cdr3_nt: TGTGCCACCAGCAGAGATCCGACAGGCTCTGGAAACACCATATATTTT; cdr3_aa: CATSRDPTGSGNTIYF
j_call: TRBJ1-2; clone_size: -; v_call: TRBV28; d_call: -; cdr3_nt: TGTGCCAGCATGGTCAGGGGAGATGGCTACACCTTC; cdr3_aa: CASMVRGDGYTF
j_call: TRBJ1-1; clone_size: -; v_call: TRBV27; d_call: -; cdr3_nt: TGTGCCAGCAGAAAACAGGGACCGAACACTGAAGCTTTCTTT; cdr3_aa: CASRKQGPNTEAFF
j_call: TRBJ1-2; clone_size: -; v_call: TRBV3-1/TRBV3-2; d_call: -; cdr3_nt: TGTGCCAGCAGCCAAGATCACGCCGAGGGCTATGGCTACACCTTC; cdr3_aa: CASSQDHAEGYGYTF
j_call: TRBJ1-2; clone_size: once; v_call: TRBV9; d_call: -; cdr3_nt: TGTGCCAGCAGCGCAGGAGGACCGAGGGCAATGTATGGCTACACCTTC; cdr3_aa: CASSAGGPRAMYGYTF
j_call: TRBJ1-4; clone_size: -; v_call: TRBV21-1; d_call: -; cdr3_nt: TGTGCCAGCACCACCTGGGACAGTTTAGAAAAACTGTTTTTT; cdr3_aa: CASTTWDSLEKLFF
j_call: TRBJ1-6; clone_size: few; v_call: TRBV4-2; d_call: TRBD1; cdr3_nt: TGTGCCAGCAGCCCGACAGGGGCGATGTATTCACCCCTCCACTTT; cdr3_aa: CASSPTGAMYSPLHF
j_call: TRBJ2-5; clone_size: -; v_call: TRBV5-1; d_call: -; cdr3_nt: TGCGCCAGCAGCCCAGGAGGGCCTGGGGAGACCCAGTACTTC; cdr3_aa: CASSPGGPGETQYF
j_call: TRBJ2-1; clone_size: once; v_call: TRBV7-2; d_call: -; cdr3_nt: TGTGCCAGCAGCTTAATTCAGAGGGATGAGCAGTTCTTC; cdr3_aa: CASSLIQRDEQFF
j_call: TRBJ2-2; clone_size: -; v_call: TRBV5-4; d_call: TRBD1; cdr3_nt: TGTGCCAGCAGCTCGGGACAGGGGAGGGAGGAGCTGTTTTTT; cdr3_aa: CASSSGQGREELFF
j_call: TRBJ2-7; clone_size: -; v_call: TRBV18; d_call: -; cdr3_nt: TGTGCCAGCTCGCGAGGTGACAGCTCCTACGAGCAGTACTTC; cdr3_aa: CASSRGDSSYEQYF
j_call: TRBJ2-1; clone_size: -; v_call: TRBV5-1; d_call: -; cdr3_nt: TGCGCCAGCAGCTTGGCTCTCGGGAGCTCTAGGGACAATGAGCAGTTCTTC; cdr3_aa: CASSLALGSSRDNEQFF
j_call: TRBJ2-5; clone_size: -; v_call: TRBV11-2; d_call: -; cdr3_nt: TGTGCCAGCAGCTTACTTGGTGGAGCGGGCGAGACCCAGTACTTC; cdr3_aa: CASSLLGGAGETQYF
j_call: TRBJ2-2; clone_size: once; v_call: TRBV10-3; d_call: TRBD1; cdr3_nt: TGTGCCATCAGTGAGCATTCATTGGACAGGGAGAATAGGGCCGGGGAGCTGTTTTTT; cdr3_aa: CAISEHSLDRENRAGELFF
j_call: TRBJ2-5; clone_size: -; v_call: TRBV6-2/TRBV6-3; d_call: TRBD1; cdr3_nt: TGTGCCAGCAGTTCCCTGACACAGGGGTTCCAAGAGACCCAGTACTTC; cdr3_aa: CASSSLTQGFQETQYF
j_call: TRBJ1-2; clone_size: -; v_call: TRBV9; d_call: -; cdr3_nt: TGTGCCAGCACCAAAGACGGGGGGACCGAAACAGGCTATGGCTACACCTTC; cdr3_aa: CASTKDGGTETGYGYTF
j_call: TRBJ2-4; clone_size: -; v_call: TRBV10-1; d_call: TRBD2; cdr3_nt: TGCGCCAGCAGTGAGTCGCGGGAGAGGGCCAAAAACATTCAGTACTTC; cdr3_aa: CASSESRERAKNIQYF
j_call: TRBJ1-1; clone_size: -; v_call: TRBV24-1; d_call: TRBD1; cdr3_nt: TGTGCCACCAGCCAGGGGGAGGCTGAAGCTTTCTTT; cdr3_aa: CATSQGEAEAFF
j_call: TRBJ2-2; clone_size: few; v_call: TRBV9; d_call: -; cdr3_nt: TGTGCCAGCAAAGGTGGGGGCATGGAATCCGGGGAGCTGTTTTTT; cdr3_aa: CASKGGGMESGELFF
j_call: TRBJ1-6; clone_size: -; v_call: TRBV6-2/TRBV6-3; d_call: -; cdr3_nt: TGTGCCAGCAGTTACTCGCGGCAGCTCTTCCACTTT; cdr3_aa: CASSYSRQLFHF
j_call: TRBJ2-2; clone_size: -; v_call: TRBV6-2/TRBV6-3; d_call: TRBD1; cdr3_nt: TGTGCCAGCAGCCACCGGGACAGGCCCCCGGCCGGGGAGCTGTTTTTT; cdr3_aa: CASSHRDRPPAGELFF
j_call: TRBJ2-7; clone_size: -; v_call: TRBV7-8; d_call: -; cdr3_nt: TGTGCCAGCAGCTTAGACGTGACACCGAGCTCCTACGAGCAGTACTTC; cdr3_aa: CASSLDVTPSSYEQYF
j_call: TRBJ1-2; clone_size: -; v_call: TRBV5-3; d_call: TRBD1; cdr3_nt: TGTGCCAGAAGCGGAGGACAGGTCTGCACCTTC; cdr3_aa: CARSGGQVCTF